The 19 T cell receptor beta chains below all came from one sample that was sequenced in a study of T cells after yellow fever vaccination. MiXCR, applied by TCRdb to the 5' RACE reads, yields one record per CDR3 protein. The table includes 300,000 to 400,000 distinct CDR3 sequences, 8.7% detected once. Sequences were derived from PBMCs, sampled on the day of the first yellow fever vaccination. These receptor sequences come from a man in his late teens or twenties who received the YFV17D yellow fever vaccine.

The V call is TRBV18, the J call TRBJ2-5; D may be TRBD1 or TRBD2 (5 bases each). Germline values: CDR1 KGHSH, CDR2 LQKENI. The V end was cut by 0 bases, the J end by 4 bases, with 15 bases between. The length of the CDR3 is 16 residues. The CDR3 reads CASSPPFSGPGETQYF. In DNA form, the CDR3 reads TGTGCCAGCTCACCACCCTTCTCGGGGCCGGGAGAGACCCAGTACTTC.

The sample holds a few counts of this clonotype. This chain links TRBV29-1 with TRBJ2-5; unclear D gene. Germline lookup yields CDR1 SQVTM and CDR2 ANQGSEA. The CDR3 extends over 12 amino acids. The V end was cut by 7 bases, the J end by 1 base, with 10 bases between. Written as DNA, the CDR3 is TGCAGCGGATCCAGGAGCCAAGAGACCCAGTACTTC. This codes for CSGSRSQETQYF.

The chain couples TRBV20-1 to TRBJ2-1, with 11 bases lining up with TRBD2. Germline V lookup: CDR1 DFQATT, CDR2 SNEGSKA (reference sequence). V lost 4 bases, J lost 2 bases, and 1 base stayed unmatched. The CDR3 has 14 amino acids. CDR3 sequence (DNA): TGCAGTGCTAATAGCGGGGGGGCCTACAATGAGCAGTTCTTC. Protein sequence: CSANSGGAYNEQFF.

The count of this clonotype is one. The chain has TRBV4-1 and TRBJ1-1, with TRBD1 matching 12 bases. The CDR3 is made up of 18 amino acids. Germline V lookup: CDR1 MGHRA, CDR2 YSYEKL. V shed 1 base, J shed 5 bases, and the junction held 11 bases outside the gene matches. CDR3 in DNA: TGCGCCAGCAGCCAAGTATTCGAGGGACAGGGGGCACGGACTGAAGCTTTCTTT. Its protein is CASSQVFEGQGARTEAFF.

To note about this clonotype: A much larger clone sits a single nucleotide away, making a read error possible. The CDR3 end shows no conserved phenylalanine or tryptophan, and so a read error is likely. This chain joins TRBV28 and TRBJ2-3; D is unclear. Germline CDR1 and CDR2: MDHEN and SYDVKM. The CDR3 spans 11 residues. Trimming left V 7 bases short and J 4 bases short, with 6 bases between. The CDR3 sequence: CASTRSDTQYS. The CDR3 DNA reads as TGTGCCAGCACGCGTTCAGATACGCAGTATTCT.

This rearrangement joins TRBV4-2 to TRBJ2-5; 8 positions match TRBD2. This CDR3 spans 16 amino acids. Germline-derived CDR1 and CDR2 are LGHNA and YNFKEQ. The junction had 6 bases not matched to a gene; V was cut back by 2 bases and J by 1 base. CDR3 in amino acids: CASSQNFGGGQETQYF. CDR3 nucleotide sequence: TGTGCCAGCAGCCAAAATTTCGGGGGGGGCCAAGAGACCCAGTACTTC.

This CDR3 is CASEPGVGNEQFF. As DNA, the CDR3 is TGTGCCTCCGAGCCAGGCGTGGGGAATGAGCAGTTCTTC. The rearrangement uses TRBV12-3 or TRBV12-4 and TRBJ2-1, with D uncertain. V lost 11 bases and J 7 bases, leaving 18 bases between the germline ends. The CDR3 has 13 amino acids.

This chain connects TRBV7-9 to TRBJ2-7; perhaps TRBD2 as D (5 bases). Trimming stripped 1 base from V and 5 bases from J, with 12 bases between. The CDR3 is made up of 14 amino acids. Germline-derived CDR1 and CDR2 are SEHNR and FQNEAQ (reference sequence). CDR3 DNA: TGTGCCAGCAGCTTAGTTCCGGGATCAGACGAGCAGTACTTC. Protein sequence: CASSLVPGSDEQYF.

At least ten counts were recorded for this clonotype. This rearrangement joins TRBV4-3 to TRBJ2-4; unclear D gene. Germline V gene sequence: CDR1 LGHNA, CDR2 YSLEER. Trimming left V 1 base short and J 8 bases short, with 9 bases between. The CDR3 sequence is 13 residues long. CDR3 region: CASSQAGEDIQYF. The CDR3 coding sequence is TGCGCCAGCAGCCAAGCGGGCGAAGACATTCAGTACTTC.

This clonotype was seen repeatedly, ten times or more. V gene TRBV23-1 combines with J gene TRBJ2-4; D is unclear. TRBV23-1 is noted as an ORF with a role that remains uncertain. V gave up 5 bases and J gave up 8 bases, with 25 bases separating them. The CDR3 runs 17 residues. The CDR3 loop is CASSIPVWPLPKDIQYF. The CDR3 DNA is TGCGCCAGCAGTATTCCCGTGTGGCCCTTGCCCAAGGACATTCAGTACTTC.

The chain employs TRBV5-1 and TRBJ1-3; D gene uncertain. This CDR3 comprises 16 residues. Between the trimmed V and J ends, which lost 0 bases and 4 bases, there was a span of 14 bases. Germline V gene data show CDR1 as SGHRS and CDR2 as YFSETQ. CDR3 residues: CASSLDPGQKGNTIYF. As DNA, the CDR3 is TGCGCCAGCAGCTTGGATCCAGGTCAGAAAGGAAACACCATATATTTT.

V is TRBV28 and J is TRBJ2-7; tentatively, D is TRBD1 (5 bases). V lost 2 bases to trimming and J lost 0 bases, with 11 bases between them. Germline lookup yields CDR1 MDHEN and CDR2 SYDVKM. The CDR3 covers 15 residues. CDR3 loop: CASSLRGSFSYEQYV. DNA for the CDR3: TGTGCCAGCAGTTTAAGGGGATCTTTCTCCTACGAGCAGTACGTC.

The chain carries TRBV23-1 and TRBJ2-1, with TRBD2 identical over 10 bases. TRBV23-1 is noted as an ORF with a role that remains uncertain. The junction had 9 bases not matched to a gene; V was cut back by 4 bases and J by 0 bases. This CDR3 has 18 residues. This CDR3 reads CASSPSSGGWDSYNEQFF. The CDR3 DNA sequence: TGCGCCAGCAGTCCGTCTAGCGGGGGCTGGGACTCCTACAATGAGCAGTTCTTC.

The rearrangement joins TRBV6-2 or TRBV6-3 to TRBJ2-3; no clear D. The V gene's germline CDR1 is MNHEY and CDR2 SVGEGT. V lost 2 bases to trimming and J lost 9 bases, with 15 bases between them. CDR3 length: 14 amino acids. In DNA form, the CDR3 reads TGTGCCAGCAGTTACAATAGGGCCTACGGCACGCAGTATTTT. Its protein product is CASSYNRAYGTQYF.

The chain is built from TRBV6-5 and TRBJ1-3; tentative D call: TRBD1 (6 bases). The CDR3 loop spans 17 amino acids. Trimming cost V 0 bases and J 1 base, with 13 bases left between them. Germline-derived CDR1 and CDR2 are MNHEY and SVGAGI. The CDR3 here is CASSYSGRGSSGNTIYF. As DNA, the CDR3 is TGTGCCAGCAGTTACTCGGGCAGGGGCTCGTCTGGAAACACCATATATTTT.

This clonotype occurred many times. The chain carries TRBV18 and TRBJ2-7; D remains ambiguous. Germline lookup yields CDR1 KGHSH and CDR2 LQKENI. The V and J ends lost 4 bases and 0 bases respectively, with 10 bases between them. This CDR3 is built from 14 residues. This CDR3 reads CASSREAFSYEQYF. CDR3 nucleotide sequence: TGTGCCAGCTCACGAGAAGCTTTCTCCTACGAGCAGTACTTC.

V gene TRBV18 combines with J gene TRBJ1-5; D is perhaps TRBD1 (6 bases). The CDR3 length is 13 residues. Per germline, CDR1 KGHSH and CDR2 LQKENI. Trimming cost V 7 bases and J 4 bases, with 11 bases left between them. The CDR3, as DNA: TGTGCCAGCTTTAGGGGGGGGAATCAGCCCCAGCATTTT. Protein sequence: CASFRGGNQPQHF.

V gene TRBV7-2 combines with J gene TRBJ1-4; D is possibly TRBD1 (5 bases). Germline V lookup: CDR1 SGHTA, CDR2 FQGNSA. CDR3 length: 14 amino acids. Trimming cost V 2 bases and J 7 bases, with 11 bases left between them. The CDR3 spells CASSLMGTVEKLFF. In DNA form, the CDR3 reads TGTGCCAGCAGCTTAATGGGGACCGTTGAAAAACTGTTTTTT.

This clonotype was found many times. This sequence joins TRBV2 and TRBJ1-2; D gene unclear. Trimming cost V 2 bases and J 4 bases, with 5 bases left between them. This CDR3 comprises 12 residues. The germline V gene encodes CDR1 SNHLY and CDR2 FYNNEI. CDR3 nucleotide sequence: TGTGCCAGCAGTGAATCCAGCTATGGCTACACCTTC. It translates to CASSESSYGYTF.